These 3 T cell receptor beta chains were all obtained from the same sample, sequenced in a study of human T cells and chemical hapten exposure. The sample's time point: healthy volunteer bleed at 2 weeks. Total RNA was extracted from unfractionated whole blood. TCRdb used MiXCR to reprocess the RACE reads, holding one entry per CDR3 protein. The data contain over 85,000 distinct CDR3 sequences, approximately 10% of them singletons. The sample taken for sequencing was whole blood. The source of these receptors is a female donor in good health. Some clones in this sample may be carry-over from other donors' samples.

This clonotype was seen at least ten times. The V and J genes are TRBV11-1 and TRBJ1-1; a possible D gene is TRBD1 (5 bases). The germline V and J ends were trimmed by 1 base and 3 bases, with 9 bases remaining between them. Germline lookup yields CDR1 SGHAT and CDR2 FQDESV (reference sequence). This CDR3 has 14 amino acids. Here the CDR3 reads CASSLDTRDTEAFF. The CDR3, as DNA: TGTGCCAGCAGCTTAGATACCAGGGACACTGAAGCTTTCTTT. The full variable domain, rest sourced from reference TRBV11-1 and TRBJ1-1, is EAEVAQSPRYKITEKSQAVAFWCDPISGHATLYWYRQILGQGPELLVQFQDESVVDDSQLPKDRFSAERLKGVDSTLKIQPAELGDSAMYLCASSLDTRDTEAFFGQGTRLTVV.

There are a few counts of this clonotype. V and J are TRBV6-5 and TRBJ2-7; no clear D. Germline V gene lookup returns CDR1 MNHEY and CDR2 SVGAGI. Between the trimmed V and J ends, which lost 2 bases and 2 bases, there was a span of 1 base. The CDR3 consists of 11 residues. The CDR3: CASSYAYEQYF. In DNA form, the CDR3 reads TGTGCCAGCAGTTACGCCTACGAGCAGTACTTC.

The chain employs TRBV7-9 and TRBJ1-1; D is possibly TRBD1 (5 bases). Germline-derived CDR1 and CDR2 are SEHNR and FQNEAQ (reference sequence). V lost 6 bases and J 1 base, leaving 9 bases between the germline ends. This CDR3 has 13 amino acids. CDR3 region: CASRGGQNTEAFF. CDR3 DNA sequence: TGTGCCAGCAGAGGAGGACAGAACACTGAAGCTTTCTTT.